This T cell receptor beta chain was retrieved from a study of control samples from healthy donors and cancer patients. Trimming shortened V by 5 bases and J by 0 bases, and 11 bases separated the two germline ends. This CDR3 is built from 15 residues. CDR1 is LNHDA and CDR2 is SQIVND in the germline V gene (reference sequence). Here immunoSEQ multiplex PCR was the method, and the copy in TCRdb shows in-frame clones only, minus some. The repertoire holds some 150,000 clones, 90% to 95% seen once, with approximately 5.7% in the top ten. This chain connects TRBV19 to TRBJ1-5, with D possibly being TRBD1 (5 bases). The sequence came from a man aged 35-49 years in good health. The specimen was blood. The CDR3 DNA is TGTGCCAGTAGTTCGGGACGGAATAGCAATCAGCCCCAGCATTTT. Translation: CASSSGRNSNQPQHF.